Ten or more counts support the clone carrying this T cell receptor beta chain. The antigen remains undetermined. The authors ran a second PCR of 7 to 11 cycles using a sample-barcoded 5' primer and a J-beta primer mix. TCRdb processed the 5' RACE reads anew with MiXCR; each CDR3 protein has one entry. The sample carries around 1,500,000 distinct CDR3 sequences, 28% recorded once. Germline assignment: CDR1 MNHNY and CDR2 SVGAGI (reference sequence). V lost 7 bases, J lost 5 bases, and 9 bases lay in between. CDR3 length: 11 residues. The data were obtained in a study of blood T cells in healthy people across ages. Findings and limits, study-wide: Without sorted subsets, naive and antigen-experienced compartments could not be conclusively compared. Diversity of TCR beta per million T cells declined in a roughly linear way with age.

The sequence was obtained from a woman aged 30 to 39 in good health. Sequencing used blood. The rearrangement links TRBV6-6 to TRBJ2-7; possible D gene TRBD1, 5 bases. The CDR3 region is CASKRGHEQYF. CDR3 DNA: TGTGCCAGCAAAAGGGGCCACGAGCAGTACTTC.